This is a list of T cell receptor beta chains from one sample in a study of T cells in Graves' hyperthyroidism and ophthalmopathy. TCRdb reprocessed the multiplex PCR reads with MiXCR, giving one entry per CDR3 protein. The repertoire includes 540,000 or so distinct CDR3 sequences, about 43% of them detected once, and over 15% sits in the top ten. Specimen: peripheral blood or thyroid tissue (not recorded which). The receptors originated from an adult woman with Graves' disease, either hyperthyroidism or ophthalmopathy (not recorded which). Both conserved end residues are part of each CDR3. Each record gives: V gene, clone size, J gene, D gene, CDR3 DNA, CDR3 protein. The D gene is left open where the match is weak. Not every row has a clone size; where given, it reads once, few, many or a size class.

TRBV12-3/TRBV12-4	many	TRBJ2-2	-	TGTGCCAGCACAAATACCGGGGAGCTGTTTTTT	CASTNTGELFF
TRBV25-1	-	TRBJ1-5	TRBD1	TGTGCCAGGGTTTGGACAGGGGGCGATCAGCCCCAGCATTTT	CARVWTGGDQPQHF
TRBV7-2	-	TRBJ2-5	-	TGTGCCAGCAGCACGGGCCTCCGGTGGGAGACCCAGTACTTC	CASSTGLRWETQYF
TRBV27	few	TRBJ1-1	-	TGTGCCAGCAGTCCCCAGGGTTTTGGGAACACTGAAGCTTTCTTT	CASSPQGFGNTEAFF
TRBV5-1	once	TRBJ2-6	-	TGCGCCAGCAGACATCGGGACACGGGGGCCAACGTCCTGACTTTC	CASRHRDTGANVLTF
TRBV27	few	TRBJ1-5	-	TGTGCCAGCAGGCCCAGATGGGGGGCGGACAGCAATCAGCCCCAGCATTTT	CASRPRWGADSNQPQHF
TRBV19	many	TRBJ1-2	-	TGTGCCAGTAGGACCAGCTCTACTTTAAGCTACACCTTC	CASRTSSTLSYTF
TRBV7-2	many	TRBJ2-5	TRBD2	TGTGCCAGCAGCCTCGGACTAGCGGGAGGAGAAGAGACCCAGTACTTC	CASSLGLAGGEETQYF
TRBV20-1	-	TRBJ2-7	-	TGCAGTGCTAGGGGGGCTGCCTACGAGCAGTACTTC	CSARGAAYEQYF
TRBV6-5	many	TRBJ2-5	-	TGTGCCAGCAGTTACCACAGCTCAGAGACCCAGTACTTC	CASSYHSSETQYF